This entry lists 24 T cell receptor beta chains sequenced from one sample in a study of cytomegalovirus exposure and HLA in healthy donors (dated by TCRdb to 2016 to 2017). The library came from the immunoSEQ multiplex PCR assay. The multiplex PCR relied on a mix of 60 forward primers for TCR Vbeta segments and 13 reverse primers for TCR Jbeta segments. Entries here come from immuneACCESS through TCRdb and include only in-frame sequences with V and J called. Some clones fail to appear in such tables; in the studies checked, an unresolved V gene covers under half of the shortfall, and the cause of the remainder is unknown. This sample holds about 190,000 clones; around four fifths were observed only once. The ten top clones hold around 2.5% of the sample. Source material: PBMCs. The receptors were sampled from a woman between 45 and 60 years old in good health and CMV-seropositive.

V usage is TRBV6-1 and J usage is TRBJ1-2; perhaps TRBD1 as D (6 bases). CDR3 size: 17 residues. V was trimmed by 4 bases and J by 6 bases, leaving 24 bases between them. Germline V gene sequence: CDR1 MNHNS, CDR2 SASEGT. CDR3 sequence reads: CASSGGGSSRVVDGYTF. DNA for the CDR3: TGTGCCAGCAGTGGGGGGGGCTCATCAAGGGTTGTTGATGGCTACACCTTC.

The V call is TRBV7-2, the J call TRBJ2-3; 11 bases agree with TRBD2. This CDR3 region has 15 residues. Looked up from germline, CDR1 is SGHTA and CDR2 is FQGNSA. Trimming removed 5 bases from V and 4 bases from J; junction bases left unmatched: 5. The CDR3 loop reads CASSQPTSGADTQYF. DNA for the CDR3: TGTGCCAGCAGCCAGCCGACTAGCGGGGCAGATACGCAGTATTTT.

As regards this clone: An end of the junction does not agree with germline; a read error may underlie this. The rearrangement uses TRBV7-9 and TRBJ2-1, with 11 bases aligning to TRBD2. Germline values: CDR1 SEHNR, CDR2 FQNEAQ (reference sequence). The CDR3 is made up of 14 amino acids. The CDR3 DNA sequence: TGTTCCAGCAGCTTGACTAGCGGGGCTAATGAGCAGTTCTTC. It codes for CSSSLTSGANEQFF.

The chain uses TRBV5-4 and TRBJ2-1; D gene unclear. Germline V gene sequence: CDR1 SGHNT, CDR2 YYREEE (reference sequence). Trimming stripped 0 bases from V and 7 bases from J, with 11 bases between. This CDR3 region has 14 residues. The CDR3 region has the DNA TGTGCCAGCAGCTTGGCCAGTCCCCAGAATGAGCAGTTCTTC. Translating gives CASSLASPQNEQFF.

The V and J genes are TRBV2 and TRBJ1-6; 9 bases fit TRBD1. V was pared by 10 bases and J by 10 bases, with 11 bases of the junction left unmatched. The CDR3 consists of 14 residues. Germline V gives CDR1 SNHLY, CDR2 FYNNEI. In DNA form, the CDR3 reads TGTGCCATAACCGGGACAGGGACGGGGTCACCCCTCCACTTT. Its protein is CAITGTGTGSPLHF.

The rearrangement joins TRBV5-1 to TRBJ1-1; TRBD1 aligns across 9 bases. V shed 5 bases, J shed 4 bases, and the junction held 6 bases outside the gene matches. From germline, CDR1 is SGHRS and CDR2 YFSETQ. This CDR3 has 14 residues. The CDR3 reads CASRGQGGSTEAFF. CDR3 DNA: TGCGCCAGCAGGGGACAGGGAGGGAGCACTGAAGCTTTCTTT.

The gene calls are TRBV15 and TRBJ2-3; 11 nucleotides agree with TRBD2. The germline gives CDR1 LNHNV, CDR2 YYDKDF (reference sequence). J lost 7 bases, V lost 2 bases, and 20 bases had no gene match. The CDR3 has 20 residues. CDR3 amino acids: CATSRPRGLAGGPRLYTQYF. CDR3 DNA: TGTGCCACCAGCAGACCCCGCGGGCTAGCGGGGGGACCCAGATTATATACGCAGTATTTT. Based on the CDR3 plus reference TRBV15 and TRBJ2-3, the full variable domain is DAMVIQNPRYQVTQFGKPVTLSCSQTLNHNVMYWYQQKSSQAPKLLFHYYDKDFNNEADTPDNFQSRRPNTSFCFLDIRSPGLGDTAMYLCATSRPRGLAGGPRLYTQYFGPGTRLTVL.

The V call is TRBV5-1, the J call TRBJ1-3; tentatively, D is TRBD1 (5 bases). V lost 0 bases and J lost 4, with 17 bases in between. CDR1 is SGHRS, CDR2 YFSETQ, per germline. The CDR3 runs 17 residues. The CDR3 loop reads CASSLGADPGHGNTIYF. The CDR3 region has the DNA TGCGCCAGCAGCTTGGGGGCAGATCCCGGACACGGAAACACCATATATTTT.

The chain recombines TRBV21-1 with TRBJ1-1; TRBD1 is taken as the D call from the table, unchecked against the DNA. TRBV21-1 is a pseudogene segment. The CDR3 spans 15 residues. CDR3 nucleotides: TGTGCCAGCAGCTTACACAGGGCAATGAACACTGAAGCTTTCTTT. Amino acid sequence: CASSLHRAMNTEAFF.

The V and J genes are TRBV10-1 and TRBJ2-2; D might be TRBD2 (6 bases). From germline, CDR1 is WNHNN and CDR2 SYGVQD (reference sequence). The CDR3 sequence is 16 residues long. V gave up 3 bases and J gave up 0 bases, with 11 bases separating them. CDR3 sequence (DNA): TGCGCCAGCAGTGACCTAAGCGGGTCGAACACCGGGGAGCTGTTTTTT. Amino acids: CASSDLSGSNTGELFF.

V and J are TRBV19 and TRBJ2-2, with D unclear. V lost 1 base and J lost 0, with 9 bases in between. Per the germline V gene, CDR1 is LNHDA and CDR2 is SQIVND (reference sequence). The CDR3 totals 16 residues. The CDR3 sequence: CASSIVPEANTGELFF. Here the CDR3 DNA reads TGTGCCAGTAGTATAGTTCCCGAGGCGAACACCGGGGAGCTGTTTTTT.

This chain links TRBV6-1 with TRBJ2-7; 11 bases agree with TRBD2. CDR3 size: 14 residues. J was trimmed by 2 bases and V by 8 bases; bases with no gene match: 5. Germline values: CDR1 MNHNS, CDR2 SASEGT. Here the CDR3 DNA reads TGTGCCAGCTGTCTAGCGGGAGGACCCTACGAGCAGTACTTC. Its protein product is CASCLAGGPYEQYF.

The chain joins TRBV7-3 to TRBJ2-3; 7 bases fit TRBD1. V dropped 4 bases and J dropped 4; count of bases not matched to a gene: 5. The CDR3 is 14 residues long. CDR1 is SGHTA, CDR2 FQGTGA, per germline. CDR3 sequence (DNA): TGTGCCAGCAGCTGGGGACAGAGTTCAGATACGCAGTATTTT. Amino acids: CASSWGQSSDTQYF.

This chain links TRBV4-1 with TRBJ2-7; maybe TRBD2 (7 bases). The V end lost 1 base, the J end lost 2 bases, and 15 bases lay between the germline ends. The CDR3 contains 16 residues. CDR1 MGHRA and CDR2 YSYEKL come from the germline V gene. The CDR3 DNA reads TGCGCCAGCAGCCAAGCTTCAAGGGGGGGGGCCTACGAGCAGTACTTC. This gives the protein CASSQASRGGAYEQYF.

The chain couples TRBV6-1 to TRBJ1-6, with TRBD1 as a possible D gene (6 bases). V lost 7 bases to trimming and J lost 9 bases, with 16 bases between them. This CDR3 comprises 14 residues. Germline V gene sequence: CDR1 MNHNS, CDR2 SASEGT. The CDR3 loop reads CASIPGGRVSPLHF. The CDR3 DNA reads as TGTGCCAGCATCCCGGGGGGGCGGGTTTCACCCCTCCACTTT.

The chain is built from TRBV5-6 and TRBJ2-3; perhaps TRBD1 as D (6 bases). From germline, CDR1 is SGHDT and CDR2 YYEEEE. Trimming took off 4 bases at V and 2 bases at J, with 14 bases between the two ends. The CDR3 runs 15 residues. The DNA of the CDR3 is TGTGCCAGCAGCCCTACAGGGCGGGTCACAGATACGCAGTATTTT. As protein: CASSPTGRVTDTQYF.

This clone was observed a few times. The chain couples TRBV28 to TRBJ2-1; weak D call: TRBD2 (5 bases). The V gene lost 1 base and the J gene lost 6 bases, with 10 bases spanning the gap. CDR1 and CDR2 (germline): MDHEN, SYDVKM. The CDR3 loop spans 14 amino acids. The CDR3 reads CASSLSDGINEQFF. The CDR3 DNA reads TGTGCCAGCAGTTTATCCGACGGGATCAATGAGCAGTTCTTC.

The chain carries TRBV2 and TRBJ1-2; D might be TRBD1 (6 bases). The CDR3 loop spans 12 amino acids. V lost 4 bases, J lost 8 bases, and 11 bases lay in between. The germline CDR1 and CDR2 sequences are SNHLY and FYNNEI. CDR3 bases: TGTGCCAGCAGTGTGGCGGGGGGCGGCTACACCTTC. Its translation is CASSVAGGGYTF.

A note on this clone: Other DNA sequences in this sample translate to the same CDR3. The CDR3 nucleotides are TGTGCCAGTAGTATAGCAACGCCGGGACAGGGCTATTCACCCCTCCACTTT. This codes for CASSIATPGQGYSPLHF. The chain uses TRBV19 and TRBJ1-6; 9 bases are shared with TRBD1. V was pared by 1 base and J by 8 bases, with 9 bases of the junction left unmatched. The V gene's germline CDR1 is LNHDA and CDR2 SQIVND (reference sequence). CDR3 length: 17 residues.

The rearrangement uses TRBV6-5 and TRBJ1-2; 7 bases map to TRBD1. The germline CDR1 and CDR2 sequences are MNHEY and SVGAGI. Trimming at V came to 5 bases and at J to 7 bases, leaving 7 bases not matched to a gene. This CDR3 region has 13 residues. The CDR3 loop reads CASSEDRVGGYTF. CDR3 DNA sequence: TGTGCCAGCAGTGAAGACAGGGTGGGTGGCTACACCTTC.

The J gene is TRBJ1-5, the V gene TRBV27; D perhaps matches TRBD1 (6 bases). Trimming removed 2 bases from V and 7 bases from J, with 9 bases in between. The germline V gene encodes CDR1 MNHEY and CDR2 SMNVEV (reference sequence). There are 13 residues in the CDR3. The CDR3 DNA is TGTGCCAGCAGTTTACAGGGGCTACAGCCCCAGCATTTT. This sequence encodes CASSLQGLQPQHF.

The chain has TRBV9 and TRBJ1-2; 8 nucleotides line up with TRBD1. The CDR3 is made up of 13 amino acids. Germline V gene sequence: CDR1 SGDLS, CDR2 YYNGEE. Trimming at V came to 4 bases and at J to 6 bases, leaving 5 bases not matched to a gene. The CDR3 is CASSPEDRDGYTF. CDR3 bases: TGTGCCAGCAGCCCCGAGGACAGGGATGGCTACACCTTC.

The V and J genes are TRBV13 and TRBJ2-5, with 7 bases aligning to TRBD1. The V and J ends lost 1 base and 4 bases, in that order; junction bases with no gene match: 0. Germline V gives CDR1 PRHDT, CDR2 FYEKMQ (reference sequence). This CDR3 has 13 amino acids. CDR3 sequence (DNA): TGTGCCAGCAGCTTAGAGGGGGCAGAGACCCAGTACTTC. This translates into CASSLEGAETQYF.

The J gene is TRBJ2-7, the V gene TRBV27, with D possibly being TRBD1 (6 bases). This CDR3 is built from 14 residues. Deletions cut 6 bases from V and 1 base from J, with 13 bases between. Germline assignment: CDR1 MNHEY and CDR2 SMNVEV (reference sequence). CDR3 protein: CASRLGAGSYEQYF. In nucleotides, the CDR3 is TGTGCCAGCAGATTGGGGGCTGGATCCTACGAGCAGTACTTC.